This TCR beta chain was documented in a study of breast tumors, draining lymph nodes, adjacent tissues. General observations from the study: The lymph node origin of tumor T cells was framed as consistent with a hypothesis, not demonstrated. Tumors had less TCR diversity than lymph nodes, more than nontumor tissue. Luminal-like breast cancer showed significantly greater tumor-nontumor repertoire similarity than basal-like breast cancer did.

This CDR3 is built from 13 residues. Trimming shortened V by 3 bases and J by 5 bases, and 8 bases separated the two germline ends. The lymph nodes were axillary draining lymph nodes from breast cancer patients. TCRdb itself ran the multiplex PCR reads through MiXCR, one entry per CDR3 protein. The data show 200,000 or so distinct CDR3 sequences, with 31% seen just once and about 4.5% held by the top ten. This clonotype was detected ten times or more. Its antigen is not identified. The TCR originated in a female donor with breast cancer. Some clones in this sample may be carry-over from other donors' samples. The chain couples TRBV12-3 or TRBV12-4 to TRBJ1-5; D remains ambiguous. The source material was axillary lymph node tissue. Here the CDR3 DNA reads TGTGCCAGCAGTTTGGTCCATTATCAGCCCCAGCATTTT. Protein: CASSLVHYQPQHF.